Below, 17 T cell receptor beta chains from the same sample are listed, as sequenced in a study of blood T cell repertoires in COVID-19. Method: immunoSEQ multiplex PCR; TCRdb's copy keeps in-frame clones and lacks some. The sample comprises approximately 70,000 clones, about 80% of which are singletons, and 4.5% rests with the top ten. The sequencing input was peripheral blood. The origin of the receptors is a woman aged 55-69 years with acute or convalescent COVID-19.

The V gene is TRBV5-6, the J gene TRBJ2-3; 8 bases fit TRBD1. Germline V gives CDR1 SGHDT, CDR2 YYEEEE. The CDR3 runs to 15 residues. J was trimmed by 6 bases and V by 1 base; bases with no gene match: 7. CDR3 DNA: TGTGCCAGCAGCTTGAGTGGACAGGGTATGGATACGCAGTATTTT. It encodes CASSLSGQGMDTQYF.

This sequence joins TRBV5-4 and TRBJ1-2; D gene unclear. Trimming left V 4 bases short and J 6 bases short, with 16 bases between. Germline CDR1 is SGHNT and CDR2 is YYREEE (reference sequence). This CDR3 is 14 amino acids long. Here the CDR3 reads CASSPARLPNGYTF. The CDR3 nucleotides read TGTGCCAGCAGCCCGGCCCGACTCCCTAATGGCTACACCTTC.

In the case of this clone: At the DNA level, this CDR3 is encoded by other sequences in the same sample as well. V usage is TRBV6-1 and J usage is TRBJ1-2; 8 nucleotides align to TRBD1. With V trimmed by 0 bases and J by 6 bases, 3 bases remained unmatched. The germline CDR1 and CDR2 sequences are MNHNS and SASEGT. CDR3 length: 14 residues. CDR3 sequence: CASSEAPRGHGYTF. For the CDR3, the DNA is TGTGCCAGCAGTGAAGCGCCCAGGGGGCATGGCTACACCTTC.

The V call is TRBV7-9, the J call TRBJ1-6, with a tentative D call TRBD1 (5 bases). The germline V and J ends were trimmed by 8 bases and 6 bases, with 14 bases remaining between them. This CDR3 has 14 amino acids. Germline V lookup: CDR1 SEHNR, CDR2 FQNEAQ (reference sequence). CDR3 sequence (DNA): TGTGCCAGCTCACGGGCAGGGTCTAATTCACCCCTCCACTTT. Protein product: CASSRAGSNSPLHF.

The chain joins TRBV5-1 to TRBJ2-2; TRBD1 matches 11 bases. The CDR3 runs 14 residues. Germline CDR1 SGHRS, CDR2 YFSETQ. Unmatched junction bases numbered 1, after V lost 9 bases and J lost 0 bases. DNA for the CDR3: TGCGCCACGGACAGGGGGCCGAACACCGGGGAGCTGTTTTTT. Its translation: CATDRGPNTGELFF.

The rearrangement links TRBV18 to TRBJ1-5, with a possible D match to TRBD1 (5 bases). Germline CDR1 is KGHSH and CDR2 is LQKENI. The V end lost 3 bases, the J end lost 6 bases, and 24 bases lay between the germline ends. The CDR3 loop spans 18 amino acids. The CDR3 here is CASSPLRPTPGITQPQHF. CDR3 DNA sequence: TGTGCCAGCTCACCCCTCCGTCCGACCCCAGGGATTACTCAGCCCCAGCATTTT.

CDR3 DNA: TGTGCCAGCAGTGGAGGCAGCAATCAGCCCCAGCATTTT. This codes for CASSGGSNQPQHF. V is TRBV2 and J is TRBJ1-5, with D hard to call. The CDR3 length is 13 residues. V lost 4 bases and J 1 base, leaving 5 bases between the germline ends. Germline V gene sequence: CDR1 SNHLY, CDR2 FYNNEI.

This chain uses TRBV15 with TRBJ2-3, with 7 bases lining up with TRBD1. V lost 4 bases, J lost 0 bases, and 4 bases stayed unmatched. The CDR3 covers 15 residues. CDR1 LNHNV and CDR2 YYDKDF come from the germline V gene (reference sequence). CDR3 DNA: TGTGCCACCAGCACACCGGGACAGAGCACAGATACGCAGTATTTT. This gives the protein CATSTPGQSTDTQYF.

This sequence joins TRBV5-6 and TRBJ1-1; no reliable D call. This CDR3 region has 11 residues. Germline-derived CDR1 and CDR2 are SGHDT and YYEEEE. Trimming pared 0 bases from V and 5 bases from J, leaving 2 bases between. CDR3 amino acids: CASSLATEAFF. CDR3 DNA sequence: TGTGCCAGCAGCTTGGCGACTGAAGCTTTCTTT.

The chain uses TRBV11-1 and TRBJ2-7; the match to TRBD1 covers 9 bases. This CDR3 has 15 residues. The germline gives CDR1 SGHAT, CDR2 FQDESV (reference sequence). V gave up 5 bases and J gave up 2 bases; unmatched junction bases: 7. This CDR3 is CASSIPGQGPYEQYF. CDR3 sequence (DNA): TGTGCCAGCAGCATACCGGGACAGGGCCCCTACGAGCAGTACTTC.

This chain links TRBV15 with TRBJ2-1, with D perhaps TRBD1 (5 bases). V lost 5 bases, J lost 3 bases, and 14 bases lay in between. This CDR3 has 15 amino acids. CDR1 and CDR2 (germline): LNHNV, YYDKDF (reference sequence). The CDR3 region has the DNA TGTGCCACCAGCTCCCTAAAGGGGTTCTACAATGAGCAGTTCTTC. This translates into CATSSLKGFYNEQFF.

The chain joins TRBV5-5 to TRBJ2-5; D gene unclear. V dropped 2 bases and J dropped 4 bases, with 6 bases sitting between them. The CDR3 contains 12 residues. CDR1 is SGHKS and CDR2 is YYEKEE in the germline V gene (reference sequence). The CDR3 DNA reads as TGTGCCAGCAGCTTCGTATTAGAGACCCAGTACTTC. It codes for CASSFVLETQYF.

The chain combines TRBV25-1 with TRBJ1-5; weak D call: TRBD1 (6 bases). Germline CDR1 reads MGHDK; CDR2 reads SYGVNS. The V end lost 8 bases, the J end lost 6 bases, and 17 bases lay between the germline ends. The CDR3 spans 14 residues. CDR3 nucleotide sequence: TGTGCCAGCCGGGGCGCAGGGGAGCGTCAGCCCCAGCATTTT. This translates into CASRGAGERQPQHF.

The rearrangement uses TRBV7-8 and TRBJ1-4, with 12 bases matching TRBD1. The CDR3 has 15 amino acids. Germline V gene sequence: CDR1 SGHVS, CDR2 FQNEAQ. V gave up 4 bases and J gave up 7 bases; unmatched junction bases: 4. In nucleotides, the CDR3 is TGTGCCAGCAGCTGGGGACAGGGGGCGTCTGAAAAACTGTTTTTT. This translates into CASSWGQGASEKLFF.

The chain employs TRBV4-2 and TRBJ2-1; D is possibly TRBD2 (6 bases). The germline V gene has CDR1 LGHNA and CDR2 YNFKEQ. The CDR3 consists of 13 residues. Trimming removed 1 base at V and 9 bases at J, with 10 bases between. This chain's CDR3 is CASSQGLVREQFF. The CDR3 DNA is TGTGCCAGCAGCCAAGGACTAGTCCGTGAGCAGTTCTTC.

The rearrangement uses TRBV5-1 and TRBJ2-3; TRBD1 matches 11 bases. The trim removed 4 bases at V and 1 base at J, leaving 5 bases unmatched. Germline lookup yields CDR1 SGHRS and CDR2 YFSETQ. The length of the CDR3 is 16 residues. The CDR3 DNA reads TGCGCCAGCAGCCGGGACAGGGGGTCTGGCACAGATACGCAGTATTTT. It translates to CASSRDRGSGTDTQYF.

CDR3 sequence reads: CASSLDRVNTGELFF. In DNA form, the CDR3 reads TGTGCCAGCAGCTTGGACAGGGTTAACACCGGGGAGCTGTTTTTT. The chain links TRBV13 to TRBJ2-2; 8 nucleotides match TRBD1. Germline CDR1 PRHDT, CDR2 FYEKMQ (reference sequence). The CDR3 spans 15 residues. Losses at the gene ends were 3 bases for V and 2 bases for J; bases not matched to a gene: 2.